The TCR beta chain described here comes from a study of blood T cell repertoires in COVID-19. Study background: Collection of acute and convalescent COVID-19 samples took place in the United States, Italy and Spain. PBMCs, B-cell-depleted T cells, or T cells were the source of the cDNA or gDNA that made up the material.

There are 17 residues in the CDR3. V lost 5 bases and J lost 2, with 16 bases in between. Per germline, CDR1 MDHEN and CDR2 SYDVKM. Original processing methods: Nucleated cell counts were estimated from reference gene primer amplification. Libraries were prepared by immunoSEQ multiplex PCR; TCRdb keeps only in-frame clonotypes and omits some of them. That table is the source of V, J and clone size, and D and trimming were worked out from the DNA. Altogether roughly 200,000 clones are present, 70% to 90% being singletons, with the ten largest covering more than 2.5%. This clonotype originated in a man aged 55 to 70 with acute or convalescent COVID-19. The chain is built from TRBV28 and TRBJ2-6; perhaps TRBD2 as D (6 bases). The material sequenced was peripheral blood. DNA for the CDR3: TGTGCCAGCAGTCAAACCGGATGGGGGGCTGGGGCCAACGTCCTGACTTTC. Translating it yields CASSQTGWGAGANVLTF.